The entry below describes one T cell receptor (beta chain). The data originate from a study of Ad26.COV2.S vaccination and SARS-CoV-2 variants. The data were produced by immunoSEQ multiplex PCR, yet TCRdb's version contains in-frame clones alone and is incomplete. The table lists some 520,000 clones, roughly 87% of them singletons. Indicated treatment: roughly 18 received Ad26.COV2.S at low or high dose, single or two shots; roughly 5 received placebo; per-sample allocation not given. On day 63 after the first injection, vaccine and placebo recipients gave samples. Trimming cost V 5 bases and J 4 bases, with 6 bases left between them. This CDR3 has 11 residues. CDR1 and CDR2 from the germline V gene are MNHNY and SVGAGI (reference sequence).

This TCR was recovered from a person aged 18-65 years who received the Ad26.COV2.S COVID-19 vaccine or a placebo. The rearrangement uses TRBV6-6 and TRBJ2-7; D gene ambiguous. Sequences were derived from peripheral blood, sampled in a trial of Ad26.COV2.S vaccine versus placebo. CDR3 nucleotides: TGTGCCAGCAGTCCCCGGTACGAGCAGTACTTC. Amino acids: CASSPRYEQYF.